The 9 T cell receptor beta chains below were found in one sample sequenced in a study of Ad26.COV2.S vaccination and SARS-CoV-2 variants. As to treatment: roughly 19 received Ad26.COV2.S at low or high dose, single or two shots; 5 received placebo; per-sample allocation not given. After the first vaccine or placebo injection, samples were drawn on day 63. Only in-frame clones appear in the TCRdb table, and some are missing; sequencing was by immunoSEQ multiplex PCR. The repertoire holds about 280,000 clones, with approximately 89% as singletons. Here the sequenced sample was peripheral blood, taken in a trial of Ad26.COV2.S vaccine versus placebo. The receptors derive from a person between 18 and 65 years old who received the Ad26.COV2.S COVID-19 vaccine or a placebo.

This clone showed up just once. The chain uses TRBV19 and TRBJ1-2, with TRBD1 matching 8 bases. The CDR3 has 16 amino acids. V was pared by 0 bases and J by 2 bases, with 5 bases of the junction left unmatched. CDR1 is LNHDA and CDR2 is SQIVND in the germline V gene (reference sequence). CDR3 DNA: TGTGCCAGTAGTATAGAGCAGGGGGCGCTGAACTATGGCTACACCTTC. Protein: CASSIEQGALNYGYTF.

V gene TRBV4-1 combines with J gene TRBJ1-2, with D tentatively TRBD1 (5 bases). V lost 2 bases, J lost 14 bases, and 24 bases lay in between. CDR1 is MGHRA and CDR2 is YSYEKL in the germline V gene. The CDR3 is 15 amino acids. For the CDR3, the DNA is TGCGCCAGCAGCCAAATGTACCGGGACGGTAGGTGGAGGACCTTC. It is translated as CASSQMYRDGRWRTF.

This clone occurred a few times. The chain carries TRBV3-1 (or the pseudogene TRBV3-2) and TRBJ2-7, with 11 nucleotides matching TRBD2. V shed 5 bases, J shed 7 bases, and the junction held 4 bases outside the gene matches. The CDR3 consists of 13 residues. Per the germline V gene, CDR1 is LGHDT and CDR2 is YNNKEL (reference sequence). For the CDR3, the DNA is TGTGCCAGCAGCACTAGCGGGGGCGGTGAGCAGTACTTC. As protein: CASSTSGGGEQYF.

The chain uses TRBV4-2 and TRBJ2-5; no clear D gene. The CDR3 length is 13 residues. Germline values: CDR1 LGHNA, CDR2 YNFKEQ. The ends were cut back, 0 bases at V and 5 bases at J, with 7 bases in the middle. The DNA of the CDR3 is TGTGCCAGCAGCCAAGATAAGGAGGAGACCCAGTACTTC. Translating it yields CASSQDKEETQYF.

There are a few counts of this clone. The chain employs TRBV5-6 and TRBJ1-5; 8 bases map to TRBD1. Germline values: CDR1 SGHDT, CDR2 YYEEEE. The CDR3 spans 16 residues. The trim removed 4 bases at V and 1 base at J, leaving 7 bases unmatched. The CDR3 reads CASSANRGISNQPQHF. Here the CDR3 DNA reads TGTGCCAGCAGCGCGAACAGGGGGATCAGCAATCAGCCCCAGCATTTT.

The genes are TRBV5-1 and TRBJ1-2; no clear D gene. The CDR3 length is 13 residues. Trimming removed 0 bases from V and 3 bases from J, with 6 bases in between. CDR1 and CDR2 from the germline V gene are SGHRS and YFSETQ. The CDR3 DNA sequence: TGCGCCAGCAGCTTGGACATACACTATGGCTACACCTTC. The encoded protein is CASSLDIHYGYTF.

The chain links TRBV4-2 to TRBJ2-3, with 9 bases matching TRBD2. V shed 2 bases, J shed 2 bases, and the junction held 11 bases outside the gene matches. The germline V gene has CDR1 LGHNA and CDR2 YNFKEQ. This CDR3 is built from 18 residues. CDR3 amino acids: CASSQSGAEREDTDTQYF. The CDR3 coding sequence is TGTGCCAGCAGCCAATCCGGGGCCGAGCGGGAGGACACAGATACGCAGTATTTT.

This rearrangement joins TRBV2 to TRBJ2-7, with 7 bases aligning to TRBD2. The CDR3 has 14 amino acids. Unmatched junction bases numbered 5, after V lost 3 bases and J lost 3 bases. CDR1 is SNHLY and CDR2 is FYNNEI in the germline V gene. The CDR3 reads CASSEQRGVYEQYF. The CDR3 DNA reads TGTGCCAGCAGTGAGCAGCGGGGAGTCTACGAGCAGTACTTC.

The rearrangement links TRBV7-6 to TRBJ2-2; 9 bases line up with TRBD2. The CDR3 has 14 amino acids. V lost 1 base to trimming and J lost 9 bases; unmatched junction nucleotides: 3. Germline V gene sequence: CDR1 SGHVS, CDR2 FNYEAQ. CDR3 in DNA: TGTGCCAGCAGCTTAGGGACTAGCGTAAGGGAGCTGTTTTTT. It codes for CASSLGTSVRELFF.